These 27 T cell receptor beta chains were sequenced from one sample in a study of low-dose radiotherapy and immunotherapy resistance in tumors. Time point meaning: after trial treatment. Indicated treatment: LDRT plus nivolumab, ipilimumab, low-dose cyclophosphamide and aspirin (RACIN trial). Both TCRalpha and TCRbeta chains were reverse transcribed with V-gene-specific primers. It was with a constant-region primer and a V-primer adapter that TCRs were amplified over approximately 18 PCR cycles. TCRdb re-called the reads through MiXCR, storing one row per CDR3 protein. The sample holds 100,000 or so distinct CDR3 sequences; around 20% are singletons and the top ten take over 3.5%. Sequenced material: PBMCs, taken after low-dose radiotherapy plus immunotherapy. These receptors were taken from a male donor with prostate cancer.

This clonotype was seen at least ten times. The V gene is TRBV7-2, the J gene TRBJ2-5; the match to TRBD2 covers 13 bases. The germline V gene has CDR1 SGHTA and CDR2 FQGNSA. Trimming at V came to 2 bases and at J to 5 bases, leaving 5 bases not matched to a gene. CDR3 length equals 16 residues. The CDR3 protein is CASSLTGTSGVETQYF. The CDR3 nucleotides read TGTGCCAGCAGCTTAACCGGGACTAGCGGGGTGGAGACCCAGTACTTC. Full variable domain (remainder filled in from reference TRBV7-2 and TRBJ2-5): GAGVSQSPSNKVTEKGKDVELRCDPISGHTALYWYRQSLGQGLEFLIYFQGNSAPDKSGLPSDRFSAERTGGSVSTLTIQRTQQEDSAVYLCASSLTGTSGVETQYFGPGTRLLVL.

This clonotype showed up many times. The CDR3 DNA is TGTGCCAGCTCACCGCCGATAAGGACAGACCTAGCGGTCGACTACACCTTC. Translation gives CASSPPIRTDLAVDYTF. V is TRBV18 and J is TRBJ1-2, with a tentative D call TRBD1 (6 bases). The CDR3 runs to 17 residues. Germline V gene sequence: CDR1 KGHSH, CDR2 LQKENI. Trimming left V 3 bases short and J 10 bases short, with 27 bases between.

This CDR3 reads CASRSTGTPYGYTF. CDR3 sequence (DNA): TGTGCCAGCAGGTCCACCGGGACACCCTATGGCTACACCTTC. The chain joins TRBV28 to TRBJ1-2; D perhaps matches TRBD1 (6 bases). V gave up 6 bases and J gave up 4 bases, with 15 bases separating them. The CDR3 has 14 amino acids. Germline CDR1 is MDHEN and CDR2 is SYDVKM.

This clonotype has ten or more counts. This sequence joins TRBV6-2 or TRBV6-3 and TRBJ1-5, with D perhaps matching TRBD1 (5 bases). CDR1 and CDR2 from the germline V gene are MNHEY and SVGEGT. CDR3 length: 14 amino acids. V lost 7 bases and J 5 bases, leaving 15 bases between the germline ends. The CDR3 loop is CASTDRGEDQPQHF. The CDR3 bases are TGTGCCAGCACCGACAGAGGGGAAGATCAGCCCCAGCATTTT.

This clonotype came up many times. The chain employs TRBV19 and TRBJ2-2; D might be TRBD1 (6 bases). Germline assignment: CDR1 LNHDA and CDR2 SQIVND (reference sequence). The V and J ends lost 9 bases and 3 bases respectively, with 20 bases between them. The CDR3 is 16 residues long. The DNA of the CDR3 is TGTGCCAGCCAAACAGGGCTGACACCCTACACCGGGGAGCTGTTTTTT. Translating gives CASQTGLTPYTGELFF.

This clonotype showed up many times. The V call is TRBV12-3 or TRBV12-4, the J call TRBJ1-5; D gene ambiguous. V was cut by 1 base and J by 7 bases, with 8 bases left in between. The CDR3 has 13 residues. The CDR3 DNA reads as TGTGCCAGCAGTTTAGATAGCACGCAGCCCCAGCATTTT. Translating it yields CASSLDSTQPQHF.

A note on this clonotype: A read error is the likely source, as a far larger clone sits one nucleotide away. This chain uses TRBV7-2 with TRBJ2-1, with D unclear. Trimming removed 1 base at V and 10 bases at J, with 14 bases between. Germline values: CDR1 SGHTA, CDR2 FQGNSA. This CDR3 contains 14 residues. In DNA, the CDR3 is TGTGCCAGCAGCTTAGACTCACAGCTTTACGAGCAGTTCTTC. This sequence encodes CASSLDSQLYEQFF.

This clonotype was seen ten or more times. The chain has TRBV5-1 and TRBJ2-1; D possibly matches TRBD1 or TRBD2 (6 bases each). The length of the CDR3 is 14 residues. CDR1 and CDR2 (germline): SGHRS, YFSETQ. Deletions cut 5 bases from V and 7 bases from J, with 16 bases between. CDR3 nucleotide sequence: TGCGCCAGCAGTGGGGGGCAGGTTTCGAATGAGCAGTTCTTC. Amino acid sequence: CASSGGQVSNEQFF. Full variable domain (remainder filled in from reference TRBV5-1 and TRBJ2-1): KAGVTQTPRYLIKTRGQQVTLSCSPISGHRSVSWYQQTPGQGLQFLFEYFSETQRNKGNFPGRFSGRQFSNSRSEMNVSTLELGDSALYLCASSGGQVSNEQFFGPGTRLTVL.

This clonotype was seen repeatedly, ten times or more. CDR3 nucleotide sequence: TGTGCCAGCAGTGAAAATTGGGGGACCCAGCATTTT. Amino acids: CASSENWGTQHF. The gene calls are TRBV2 and TRBJ1-5; maybe TRBD1 (5 bases). The V end lost 2 bases, the J end lost 11 bases, and 10 bases lay between the germline ends. Germline V gene lookup returns CDR1 SNHLY and CDR2 FYNNEI. The CDR3 runs 12 residues.

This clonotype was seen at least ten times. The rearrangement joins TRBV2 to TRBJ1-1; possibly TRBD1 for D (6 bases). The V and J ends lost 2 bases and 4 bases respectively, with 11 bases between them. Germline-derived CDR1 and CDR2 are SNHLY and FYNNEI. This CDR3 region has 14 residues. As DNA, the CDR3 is TGTGCCAGCAGTGAAAGGGGGTTTAGCACTGAAGCTTTCTTT. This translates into CASSERGFSTEAFF.

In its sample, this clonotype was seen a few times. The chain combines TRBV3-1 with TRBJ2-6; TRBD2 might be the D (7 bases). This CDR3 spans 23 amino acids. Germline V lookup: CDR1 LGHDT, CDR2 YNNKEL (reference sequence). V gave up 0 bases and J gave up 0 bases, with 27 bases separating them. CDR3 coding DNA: TGTGCCAGCAGCCAAGACCCCGGGGGCAAGGTGGCTAGCGGAATCTCTGGGGCCAACGTCCTGACTTTC. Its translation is CASSQDPGGKVASGISGANVLTF.

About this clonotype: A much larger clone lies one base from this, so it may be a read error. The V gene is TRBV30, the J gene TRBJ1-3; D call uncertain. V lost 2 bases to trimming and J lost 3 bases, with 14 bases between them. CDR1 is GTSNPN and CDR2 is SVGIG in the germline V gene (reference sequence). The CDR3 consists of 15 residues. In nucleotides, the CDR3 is TGTGCCTGGAGTTTTAGGAGAACGGGTGGAAACACCATATATTTT. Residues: CAWSFRRTGGNTIYF.

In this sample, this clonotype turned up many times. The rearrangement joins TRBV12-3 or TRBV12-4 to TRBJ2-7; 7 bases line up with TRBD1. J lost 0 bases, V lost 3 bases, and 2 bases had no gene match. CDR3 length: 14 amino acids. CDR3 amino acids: CASSFRDSSYEQYF. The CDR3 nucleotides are TGTGCCAGCAGTTTCCGGGACAGCTCCTACGAGCAGTACTTC.

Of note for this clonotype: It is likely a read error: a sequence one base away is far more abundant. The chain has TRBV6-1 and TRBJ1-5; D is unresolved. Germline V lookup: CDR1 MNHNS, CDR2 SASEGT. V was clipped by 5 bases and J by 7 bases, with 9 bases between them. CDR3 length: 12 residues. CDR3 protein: CASSHLGQPQHF. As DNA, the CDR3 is TGTGCCAGCAGTCACCTAGGGCAGCCCCAGCATTTT.

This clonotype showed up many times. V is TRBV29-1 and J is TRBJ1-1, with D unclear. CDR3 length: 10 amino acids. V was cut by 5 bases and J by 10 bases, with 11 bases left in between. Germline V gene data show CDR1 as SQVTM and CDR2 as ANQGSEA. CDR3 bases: TGCAGCGTTCGGGAACAGATAGCTTTCTTT. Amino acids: CSVREQIAFF. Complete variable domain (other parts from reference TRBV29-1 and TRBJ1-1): SAVISQKPSRDICQRGTSLTIQCQVDSQVTMMFWYRQQPGQSLTLIATANQGSEATYESGFVIDKFPISRPNLTFSTLTVSNMSPEDSSIYLCSVREQIAFFGQGTRLTVV.

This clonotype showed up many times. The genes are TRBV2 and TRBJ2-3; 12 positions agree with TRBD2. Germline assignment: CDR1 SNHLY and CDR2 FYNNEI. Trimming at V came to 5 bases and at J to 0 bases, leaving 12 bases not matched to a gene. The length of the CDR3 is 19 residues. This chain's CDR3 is CASSLLAGGPFSSTDTQYF. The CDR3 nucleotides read TGTGCCAGCAGTCTCCTAGCGGGGGGGCCTTTTTCTAGCACAGATACGCAGTATTTT.

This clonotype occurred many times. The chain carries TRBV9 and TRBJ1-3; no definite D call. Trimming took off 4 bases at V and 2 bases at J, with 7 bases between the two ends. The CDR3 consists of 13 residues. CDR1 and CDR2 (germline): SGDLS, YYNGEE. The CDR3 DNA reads TGTGCCAGCAGCCCATCACCTGGAAACACCATATATTTT. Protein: CASSPSPGNTIYF.

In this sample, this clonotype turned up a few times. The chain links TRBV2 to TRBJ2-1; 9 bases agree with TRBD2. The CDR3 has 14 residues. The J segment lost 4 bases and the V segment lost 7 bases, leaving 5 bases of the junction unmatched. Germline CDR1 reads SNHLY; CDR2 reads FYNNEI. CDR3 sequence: CASTRLAEYNEQFF. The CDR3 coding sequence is TGTGCCAGCACCCGACTAGCGGAATACAATGAGCAGTTCTTC.

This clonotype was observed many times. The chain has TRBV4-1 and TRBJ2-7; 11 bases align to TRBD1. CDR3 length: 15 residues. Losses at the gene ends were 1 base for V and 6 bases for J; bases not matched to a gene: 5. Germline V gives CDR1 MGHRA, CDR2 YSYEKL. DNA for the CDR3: TGCGCCAGCAGCCAAGTTCTGGACAGGGGGCGCGAGCAGTACTTC. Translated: CASSQVLDRGREQYF.

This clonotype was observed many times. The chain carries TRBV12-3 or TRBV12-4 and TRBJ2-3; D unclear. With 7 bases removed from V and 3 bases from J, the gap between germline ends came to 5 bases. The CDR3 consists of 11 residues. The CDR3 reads CASTDTDTQYF. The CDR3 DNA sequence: TGTGCCAGCACCGATACAGATACGCAGTATTTT.

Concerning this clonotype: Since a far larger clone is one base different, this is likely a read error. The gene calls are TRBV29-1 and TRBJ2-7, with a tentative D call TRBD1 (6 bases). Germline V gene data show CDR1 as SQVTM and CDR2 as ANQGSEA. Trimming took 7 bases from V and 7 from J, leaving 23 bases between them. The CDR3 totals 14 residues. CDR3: CSAEGGSLYNEQYF. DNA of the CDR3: TGCAGCGCCGAAGGGGGAAGCCTTTACAATGAGCAGTACTTC.

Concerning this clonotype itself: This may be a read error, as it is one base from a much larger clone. The CDR3 here is CASSQTLPRIASGEQFF. CDR3 DNA sequence: TGTGCCAGCAGCCAGACTTTACCGCGCATAGCGTCGGGGGAGCAGTTCTTC. V gene TRBV7-9 combines with J gene TRBJ2-1; D is perhaps TRBD2 (5 bases). This CDR3 spans 17 amino acids. V was pared by 5 bases and J by 10 bases, with 27 bases between. Germline CDR1 is SEHNR and CDR2 is FQNEAQ (reference sequence).

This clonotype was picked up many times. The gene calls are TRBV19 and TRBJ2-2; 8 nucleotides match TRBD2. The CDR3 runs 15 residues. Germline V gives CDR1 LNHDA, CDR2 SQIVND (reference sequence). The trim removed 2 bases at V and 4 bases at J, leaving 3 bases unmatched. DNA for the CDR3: TGTGCCAGTAGTATACCTAGCGGGCCCACCGGGGAGCTGTTTTTT. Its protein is CASSIPSGPTGELFF.

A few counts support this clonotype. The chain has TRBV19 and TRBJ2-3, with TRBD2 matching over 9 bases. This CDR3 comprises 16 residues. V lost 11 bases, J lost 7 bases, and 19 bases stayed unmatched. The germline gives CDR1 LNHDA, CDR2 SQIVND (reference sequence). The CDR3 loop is CACALTSAGGLNTQYF. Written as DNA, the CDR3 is TGTGCCTGTGCCCTGACTAGCGCGGGGGGGCTAAATACGCAGTATTTT.

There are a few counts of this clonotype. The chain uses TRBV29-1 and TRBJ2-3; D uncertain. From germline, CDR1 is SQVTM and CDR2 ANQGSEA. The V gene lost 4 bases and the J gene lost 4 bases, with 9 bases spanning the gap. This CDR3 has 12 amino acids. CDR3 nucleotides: TGCAGCGTTGGCCGGGCTTCAGATACGCAGTATTTT. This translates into CSVGRASDTQYF.

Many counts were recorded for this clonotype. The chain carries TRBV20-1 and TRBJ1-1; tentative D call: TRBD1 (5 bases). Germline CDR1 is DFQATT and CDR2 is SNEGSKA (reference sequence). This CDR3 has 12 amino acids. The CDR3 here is CSPHRRGKEAFF. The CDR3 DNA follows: TGCAGCCCTCACCGCCGGGGCAAAGAAGCTTTCTTT.

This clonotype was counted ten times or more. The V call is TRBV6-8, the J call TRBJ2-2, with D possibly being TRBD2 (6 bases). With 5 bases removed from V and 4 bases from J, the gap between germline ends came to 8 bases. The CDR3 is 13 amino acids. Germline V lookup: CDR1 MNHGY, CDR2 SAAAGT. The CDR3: CASSAGGTGELFF. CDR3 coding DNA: TGTGCCAGCAGTGCCGGGGGCACCGGGGAGCTGTTTTTT.